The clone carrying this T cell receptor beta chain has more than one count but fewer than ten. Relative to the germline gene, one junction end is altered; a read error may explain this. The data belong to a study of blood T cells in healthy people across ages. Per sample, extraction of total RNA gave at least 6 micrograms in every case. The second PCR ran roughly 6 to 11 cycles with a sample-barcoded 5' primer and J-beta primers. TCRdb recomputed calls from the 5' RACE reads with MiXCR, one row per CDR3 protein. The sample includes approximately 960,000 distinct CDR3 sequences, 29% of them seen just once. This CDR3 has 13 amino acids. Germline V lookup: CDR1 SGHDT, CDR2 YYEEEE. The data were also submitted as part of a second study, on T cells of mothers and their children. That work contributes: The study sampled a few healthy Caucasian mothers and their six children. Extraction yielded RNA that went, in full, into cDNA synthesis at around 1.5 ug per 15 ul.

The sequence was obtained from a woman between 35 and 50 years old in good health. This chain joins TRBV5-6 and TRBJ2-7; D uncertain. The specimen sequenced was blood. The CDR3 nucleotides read TGTGCCGGCAGCTTTGAACAGCCCTACGAGCAGTACTTC. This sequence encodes CAGSFEQPYEQYF.